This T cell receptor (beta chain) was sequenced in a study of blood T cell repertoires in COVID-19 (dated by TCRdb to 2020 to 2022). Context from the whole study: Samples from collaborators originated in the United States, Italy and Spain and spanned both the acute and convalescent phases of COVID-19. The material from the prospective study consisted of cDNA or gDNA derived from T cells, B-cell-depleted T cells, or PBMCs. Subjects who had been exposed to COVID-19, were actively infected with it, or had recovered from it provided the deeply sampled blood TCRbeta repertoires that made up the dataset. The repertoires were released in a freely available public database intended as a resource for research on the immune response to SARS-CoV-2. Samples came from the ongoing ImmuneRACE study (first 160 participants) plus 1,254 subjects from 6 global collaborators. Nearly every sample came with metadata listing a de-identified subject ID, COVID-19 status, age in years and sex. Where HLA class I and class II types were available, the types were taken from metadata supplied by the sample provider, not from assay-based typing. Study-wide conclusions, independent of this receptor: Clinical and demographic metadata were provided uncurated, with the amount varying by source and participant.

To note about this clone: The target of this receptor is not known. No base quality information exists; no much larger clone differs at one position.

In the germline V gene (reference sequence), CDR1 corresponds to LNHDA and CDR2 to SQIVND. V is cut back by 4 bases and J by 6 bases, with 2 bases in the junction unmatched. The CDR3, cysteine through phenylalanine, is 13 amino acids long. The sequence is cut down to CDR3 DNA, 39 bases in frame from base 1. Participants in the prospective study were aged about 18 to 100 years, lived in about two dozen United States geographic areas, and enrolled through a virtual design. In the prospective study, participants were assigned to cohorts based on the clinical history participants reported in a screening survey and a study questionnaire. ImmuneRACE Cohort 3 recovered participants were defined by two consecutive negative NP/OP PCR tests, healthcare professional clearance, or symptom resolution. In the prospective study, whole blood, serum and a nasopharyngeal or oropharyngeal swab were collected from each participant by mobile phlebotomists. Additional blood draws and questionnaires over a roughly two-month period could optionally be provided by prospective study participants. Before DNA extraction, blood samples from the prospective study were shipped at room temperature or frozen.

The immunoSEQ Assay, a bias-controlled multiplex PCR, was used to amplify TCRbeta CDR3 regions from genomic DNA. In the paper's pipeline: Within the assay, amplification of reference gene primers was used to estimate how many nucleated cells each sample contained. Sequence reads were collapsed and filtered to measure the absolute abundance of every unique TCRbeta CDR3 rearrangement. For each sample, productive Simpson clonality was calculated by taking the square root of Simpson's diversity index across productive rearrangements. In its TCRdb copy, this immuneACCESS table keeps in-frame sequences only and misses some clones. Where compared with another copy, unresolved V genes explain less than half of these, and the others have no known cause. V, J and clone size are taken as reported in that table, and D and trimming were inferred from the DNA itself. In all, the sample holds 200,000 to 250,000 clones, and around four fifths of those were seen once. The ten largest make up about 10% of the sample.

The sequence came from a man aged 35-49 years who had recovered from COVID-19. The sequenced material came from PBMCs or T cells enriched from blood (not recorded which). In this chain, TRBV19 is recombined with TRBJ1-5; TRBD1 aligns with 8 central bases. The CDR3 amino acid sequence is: CASSNQGAQPQHF. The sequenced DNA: TGTGCCAGTAGTAACCAGGGGGCTCAGCCCCAGCATTTT.